The present entry profiles one TCR beta chain with its context. Its antigen remains unknown. These data are taken from a study of TIL therapy for anti-PD-1-resistant metastatic lung cancer. The study's findings and limits: Patients were highly selected, enriched for treatment-naive, never-smoker and oncogene-addicted cases.

CDR3 size: 14 residues. CDR1 SGHRS and CDR2 YFSETQ come from the germline V gene. Trimming removed 1 base at V and 8 bases at J, with 15 bases between. Time point of the sample: pre-treatment sample, taken before nivolumab and TIL therapy. This was the immunoSEQ v3 assay. Sequencing was performed with immunoSEQ multiplex PCR; in TCRdb, only in-frame clones are kept and a portion is missing. Altogether about 32,000 clones are present, 74% being singletons, with the ten largest covering 2.5% to 3%. The origin of this receptor is a woman aged 30-79 years with non-small cell lung cancer. The material sequenced was blood, taken at baseline. This sequence joins TRBV5-1 and TRBJ1-1; the D is unclear. The CDR3 spells CASSLIRLDAEAFF. CDR3 sequence (DNA): TGCGCCAGCAGCTTGATCAGGCTTGACGCCGAAGCTTTCTTT.